This entry lists 11 T cell receptor beta chains sequenced from one sample in a study of T cell responses to AZD1222 COVID-19 vaccine. Assay: immunoSEQ multiplex PCR; the TCRdb copy retains only in-frame clones and omits some. The table includes some 150,000 clones, around nine tenths detected once. The specimen was peripheral blood, collected on day 0 of AZD1222 vaccination. Receptors originate from an adult in good health.

The chain uses TRBV12-3 or TRBV12-4 and TRBJ2-7; D not resolved. V lost 4 bases and J 1 base, leaving 8 bases between the germline ends. The CDR3 loop spans 13 amino acids. CDR3 loop: CASSWSGSYEQYF. The CDR3 DNA sequence: TGTGCCAGCAGTTGGTCAGGATCCTACGAGCAGTACTTC.

The chain uses TRBV9 and TRBJ1-3, with D possibly matching TRBD1 (5 bases). The V end lost 4 bases, the J end lost 2 bases, and 19 bases lay between the germline ends. This CDR3 region has 17 residues. Germline CDR1 is SGDLS and CDR2 is YYNGEE. This CDR3 reads CASSPNPTAATGNTIYF. CDR3 coding DNA: TGTGCCAGCAGCCCGAACCCGACAGCCGCAACTGGAAACACCATATATTTT.

J is TRBJ1-5 and V is TRBV7-8, with 8 bases matching TRBD1. Germline CDR1 SGHVS, CDR2 FQNEAQ. The CDR3 spans 15 residues. V gave up 1 base and J gave up 3 bases; unmatched junction bases: 2. CDR3 in amino acids: CASSLGTGINQPQHF. The CDR3 bases are TGTGCCAGCAGCTTAGGGACAGGGATCAATCAGCCCCAGCATTTT.

The V call is TRBV6-2 or TRBV6-3, the J call TRBJ1-6; TRBD1 is a possible D gene (6 bases). CDR1 and CDR2 from the germline V gene are MNHEY and SVGEGT. The ends were cut back, 4 bases at V and 0 bases at J, with 16 bases in the middle. The CDR3 is 18 residues long. CDR3 residues: CASSFGTLMSSYNSPLHF. The DNA of the CDR3 is TGTGCCAGCAGTTTCGGGACATTGATGAGCTCCTATAATTCACCCCTCCACTTT.

The V call is TRBV6-5, the J call TRBJ1-1; tentative D call: TRBD1 (6 bases). V was cut by 7 bases and J by 11 bases, with 14 bases left in between. The CDR3 runs to 11 residues. Germline values: CDR1 MNHEY, CDR2 SVGAGI. The CDR3 spells CASTRGIVAFF. The CDR3 nucleotides are TGTGCCAGCACGAGGGGGATAGTGGCTTTCTTT.

The chain links TRBV2 to TRBJ1-4; D unresolved. The V end lost 6 bases, the J end lost 4 bases, and 9 bases lay between the germline ends. Germline CDR1 is SNHLY and CDR2 is FYNNEI. The CDR3 has 13 amino acids. This chain's CDR3 is CASSGEINEKLFF. The CDR3 coding sequence is TGTGCCAGCAGCGGGGAAATTAATGAAAAACTGTTTTTT.

V and J are TRBV2 and TRBJ2-1; no clear D gene. Germline CDR1 SNHLY, CDR2 FYNNEI. This CDR3 has 11 residues. V lost 1 base, J lost 11 bases, and 6 bases lay in between. CDR3 sequence reads: CASSEGQKQFF. CDR3 bases: TGTGCCAGCAGTGAAGGGCAGAAGCAGTTCTTC.

The V call is TRBV3-1 (or the pseudogene TRBV3-2), the J call TRBJ2-1; D remains unclear. The V end was cut by 0 bases, the J end by 0 bases, with 9 bases between. This CDR3 has 16 amino acids. Germline CDR1 and CDR2: LGHDT and YNNKEL (reference sequence). CDR3 sequence: CASSQDLSSSYNEQFF. The CDR3 nucleotides read TGTGCCAGCAGCCAAGATCTATCTAGCTCCTACAATGAGCAGTTCTTC.

The V and J genes are TRBV7-3 and TRBJ2-2, with D maybe TRBD2 (6 bases). The germline V gene encodes CDR1 SGHTA and CDR2 FQGTGA. The V gene lost 5 bases and the J gene lost 2 bases, with 12 bases spanning the gap. This CDR3 has 15 amino acids. The CDR3 DNA sequence: TGTGCCAGCAGCGGGTCCGGGAGTAACACCGGGGAGCTGTTTTTT. Residues: CASSGSGSNTGELFF.

The chain employs TRBV29-1 and TRBJ2-1; 8 nucleotides line up with TRBD1. The CDR3 covers 14 residues. Unmatched junction bases numbered 6, after V lost 4 bases and J lost 4 bases. The germline gives CDR1 SQVTM, CDR2 ANQGSEA. In nucleotides, the CDR3 is TGCAGCGTTGGGCCCGGGGACAGGTACAATGAGCAGTTCTTC. Protein: CSVGPGDRYNEQFF.

The chain recombines TRBV20-1 with TRBJ2-7; 10 bases are a match to TRBD1. The CDR3 has 10 amino acids. V lost 6 bases to trimming and J lost 12 bases; unmatched junction nucleotides: 5. Looked up from germline, CDR1 is DFQATT and CDR2 is SNEGSKA (reference sequence). In nucleotides, the CDR3 is TGCAGTGCGGGGGACAGGGGCGCGTACTTC. Protein sequence: CSAGDRGAYF.